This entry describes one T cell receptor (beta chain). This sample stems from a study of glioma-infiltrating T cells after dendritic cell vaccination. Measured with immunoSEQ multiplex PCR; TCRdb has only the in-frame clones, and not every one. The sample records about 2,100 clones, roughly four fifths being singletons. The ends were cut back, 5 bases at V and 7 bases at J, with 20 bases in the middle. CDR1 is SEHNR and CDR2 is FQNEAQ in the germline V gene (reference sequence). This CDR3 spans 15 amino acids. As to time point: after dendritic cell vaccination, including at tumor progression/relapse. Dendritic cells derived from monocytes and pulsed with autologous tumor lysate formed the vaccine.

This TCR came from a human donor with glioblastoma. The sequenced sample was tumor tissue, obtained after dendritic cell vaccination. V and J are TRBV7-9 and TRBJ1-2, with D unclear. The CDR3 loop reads CASSLDGRKGGGYTF. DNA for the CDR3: TGTGCCAGCAGCCTGGACGGGAGAAAGGGTGGTGGCTACACCTTC.